The 30 T cell receptor beta chains below were found in one sample sequenced in a study of T cells expressing NK-cell markers. TCRdb reanalyzed the 5' RACE reads, giving one entry per CDR3 protein sequence and no DNA. The sample spans roughly 3,000 distinct CDR3 sequences; the ten largest clones claim roughly 33%. The material sequenced was blood T cells: a sorted CD56 or NKG2C T cell subset, CD4+ or CD8+ T cells, or bulk PBMC T cells (not recorded which). The source of these receptors is a woman under 30 in good health.

The V and J genes are TRBV2 and TRBJ1-1; TCRdb reports TRBD1, a call that lacks DNA to check it against. The germline CDR1 and CDR2 sequences are SNHLY and FYNNEI. CDR3 length equals 14 residues. CDR3 sequence reads: CASSAGGLNTEAFF.

V is TRBV12-3 or TRBV12-4 and J is TRBJ2-7. The CDR3 totals 15 residues. The CDR3 loop reads CASTHLMASPREQYF.

Considering frequency, this clonotype is medium-sized. This chain links TRBV20-1 with TRBJ2-7; the D call of TRBD1 rests on TCRdb alone, since no DNA is present to check it. Germline CDR1 DFQATT, CDR2 SNEGSKA (reference sequence). This CDR3 has 14 residues. The CDR3 sequence: CSVKPGQGEVEQYF.

The CDR3 protein is CATSREGQGFQPQHF. The chain joins TRBV15 to TRBJ1-5; TCRdb picks TRBD1, but there is no DNA to check that call. This CDR3 has 15 amino acids. The germline gives CDR1 LNHNV, CDR2 YYDKDF (reference sequence). Full variable domain (missing parts from reference TRBV15 and TRBJ1-5): DAMVIQNPRYQVTQFGKPVTLSCSQTLNHNVMYWYQQKSSQAPKLLFHYYDKDFNNEADTPDNFQSRRPNTSFCFLDIRSPGLGDTAMYLCATSREGQGFQPQHFGDGTRLSIL.

Its frequency marks this clonotype as medium-sized. V and J are TRBV28 and TRBJ2-6. The CDR3 consists of 16 residues. In germline, CDR1 is MDHEN, CDR2 SYDVKM. The CDR3 here is CASSFGSVSGANVLTF.

The V and J genes are TRBV5-4 and TRBJ2-5; TCRdb reports TRBD2, a call that lacks DNA to check it against. CDR3 size: 14 residues. Looked up from germline, CDR1 is SGHNT and CDR2 is YYREEE (reference sequence). This CDR3 is CASSLEASSETQYF.

The chain has TRBV3-1 and TRBJ2-1. From germline, CDR1 is LGHDT and CDR2 YNNKEL (reference sequence). CDR3 length: 14 residues. The CDR3 is CASSQDGSYNEQFF.

This chain joins TRBV25-1 and TRBJ2-1; without DNA, the TCRdb call of TRBD1 cannot be checked. This CDR3 is built from 16 residues. CDR1 and CDR2 (germline): MGHDK, SYGVNS. CDR3 in amino acids: CASSGGAGLPYNEQFF.

The chain joins TRBV27 to TRBJ1-6. The germline V gene has CDR1 MNHEY and CDR2 SMNVEV (reference sequence). The CDR3 is 17 amino acids. CDR3 loop: CASSLSGVELYNSPLHF.

The chain is built from TRBV18 and TRBJ1-4. This CDR3 is 14 amino acids long. Germline V CDR1 and CDR2: KGHSH, LQKENI. The CDR3 region is CASSPRTTVEKLFF.

Judged by frequency, this clonotype is medium-sized. The CDR3 protein is CASSQDEETSSYNEQFF. V usage is TRBV4-1 and J usage is TRBJ2-1. Germline loops: CDR1 MGHRA, CDR2 YSYEKL. CDR3 length: 17 amino acids.

By frequency, this clonotype is large. This rearrangement joins TRBV20-1 to TRBJ1-1; the D call from TCRdb, TRBD1, cannot be confirmed without DNA. CDR1 and CDR2 (germline): DFQATT, SNEGSKA (reference sequence). This CDR3 contains 13 residues. The chain's CDR3 is CSARGTGDTEAFF.

This chain's CDR3 is CASSLAPSSYEQYF. The rearrangement joins TRBV5-1 to TRBJ2-7. Germline V gene data show CDR1 as SGHRS and CDR2 as YFSETQ. CDR3 length: 14 residues.

The rearrangement links TRBV7-8 to TRBJ1-5. CDR1 is SGHVS and CDR2 is FQNEAQ in the germline V gene. This CDR3 has 13 amino acids. The CDR3 sequence: CASSLGPRQPQHF.

This clonotype shows up as medium-sized by frequency. This chain uses TRBV25-1 with TRBJ1-3; TCRdb indicates TRBD1, and absent DNA this call remains unverified. Germline V gene sequence: CDR1 MGHDK, CDR2 SYGVNS. The CDR3 consists of 14 residues. Here the CDR3 reads CASSEQGVGNTIYF. The complete variable domain, with remaining parts taken from reference TRBV25-1 and TRBJ1-3, reads EADIYQTPRYLVIGTGKKITLECSQTMGHDKMYWYQQDPGMELHLIHYSYGVNSTEKGDLSSESTVSRIRTEHFPLTLESARPSHTSQYLCASSEQGVGNTIYFGEGSWLTVV.

This clonotype shows up as medium-sized by frequency. The V and J genes are TRBV20-1 and TRBJ2-3. Germline CDR1 and CDR2: DFQATT and SNEGSKA (reference sequence). This CDR3 is 15 amino acids long. CDR3 amino acids: CSARDPTAGKDTQYF.

The chain employs TRBV6-1 and TRBJ1-5. The germline CDR1 and CDR2 sequences are MNHNS and SASEGT. This CDR3 has 14 residues. The CDR3 sequence is CASSEAPENQPQHF.

The chain employs TRBV7-2 and TRBJ2-5; TCRdb designates TRBD1, a call that cannot be tested without DNA. CDR1 and CDR2 from the germline V gene are SGHTA and FQGNSA. The CDR3 covers 14 residues. CDR3 sequence: CASSPQGVQETQYF.

By frequency, this clonotype is medium-sized (0.01 to 0.1%). This chain links TRBV12-3 or TRBV12-4 with TRBJ2-1; TCRdb calls TRBD2, which cannot be checked without DNA. The CDR3 covers 13 residues. The CDR3 loop reads CASRPSSVSEQFF.

The genes are TRBV20-1 and TRBJ2-6; no DNA is available, so the TRBD1 call from TCRdb remains unchecked. The CDR3 contains 19 residues. CDR1 is DFQATT, CDR2 SNEGSKA, per germline (reference sequence). The CDR3 here is CSATSIFRDRVPGANVLTF.

The genes are TRBV30 and TRBJ2-2; TCRdb names TRBD2, which stays unverified in the absence of DNA. From germline, CDR1 is GTSNPN and CDR2 SVGIG (reference sequence). The length of the CDR3 is 15 residues. CDR3 residues: CAWSVLAENTGELFF.

V usage is TRBV10-2 and J usage is TRBJ2-3. Looked up from germline, CDR1 is WSHSY and CDR2 is SAAADI. This CDR3 is 12 amino acids long. The CDR3 is CASSTRGNTQYF.

The J gene is TRBJ2-7, the V gene TRBV20-1; there is no DNA to check the TCRdb D call of TRBD1. The CDR3 runs to 15 residues. Germline V gene sequence: CDR1 DFQATT, CDR2 SNEGSKA (reference sequence). CDR3 protein: CSARDLGGAGYEQYF.

This chain connects TRBV9 to TRBJ2-3. In germline, CDR1 is SGDLS, CDR2 YYNGEE. CDR3 length equals 16 residues. CDR3 protein: CASSVEGGISTDTQYF.

This clonotype registers medium-sized (0.01 to 0.1%) by frequency. The CDR3 sequence: CASSYGTSSYEQYF. The rearrangement joins TRBV6-5 to TRBJ2-7; TCRdb lists TRBD2, though no DNA is available to test this call. The CDR3 extends over 14 amino acids. Germline lookup yields CDR1 MNHEY and CDR2 SVGAGI.

This clonotype registers large by frequency. The chain couples TRBV20-1 to TRBJ1-1; lacking DNA, the TRBD1 call made by TCRdb goes unchecked. Germline CDR1 is DFQATT and CDR2 is SNEGSKA (reference sequence). CDR3 length equals 14 residues. This chain's CDR3 is CSARAGTGDTEAFF.

The V and J genes are TRBV20-1 and TRBJ2-2; absent DNA, TCRdb's TRBD2 call cannot be checked. The CDR3 runs 16 residues. CDR1 and CDR2 from the germline V gene are DFQATT and SNEGSKA (reference sequence). This CDR3 is CSARDLISGRGGELFF.

The chain combines TRBV19 with TRBJ2-2; TCRdb gives TRBD1 as the D gene, but with no DNA this cannot be confirmed. The CDR3 is 15 residues long. Germline lookup yields CDR1 LNHDA and CDR2 SQIVND (reference sequence). This CDR3 reads CASTPPGGDTGELFF.

V gene TRBV6-2 or TRBV6-3 combines with J gene TRBJ2-1; the TRBD2 assignment by TCRdb is unverifiable without DNA. The CDR3 consists of 14 residues. The germline CDR1 and CDR2 sequences are MNHEY and SVGEGT. CDR3 sequence reads: CASSQSGTHNEQFF.

The V call is TRBV25-1, the J call TRBJ1-1; TCRdb's D call of TRBD1 is untestable without DNA. The CDR3 runs 17 residues. In germline, CDR1 is MGHDK, CDR2 SYGVNS. CDR3: CASSPLGQGGPSTEAFF. The whole variable domain, remainder taken from reference TRBV25-1 and TRBJ1-1, is EADIYQTPRYLVIGTGKKITLECSQTMGHDKMYWYQQDPGMELHLIHYSYGVNSTEKGDLSSESTVSRIRTEHFPLTLESARPSHTSQYLCASSPLGQGGPSTEAFFGQGTRLTVV.